This passage covers 15 T cell receptor beta chains from one sample sequenced in a study of CD8+CD57+ T cells in acquired aplastic anemia listed by TCRdb under 2018. Sequencing was performed on an Illumina HiSeq 2000. TCR beta VDJ combination and CDR3 sequence profiling used genomic DNA as the template. The public reads were reanalyzed by TCRdb: fastp trimming at Q25, MiXCR alignment, in-frame beta chains only. CDR3 protein duplicates are merged, each entry listing the most common genes and DNA. This sample lists roughly 420,000 distinct CDR3 sequences; just under 70% were detected once. Approximately 3.9% of the sample goes to the ten largest clones. The sample taken for sequencing was sorted CD4+, CD8+, or CD8+CD57+ T cells (not recorded which) from PBMCs. These receptors came from a human donor in good health, serving as a control.

The rearrangement joins TRBV6-6 to TRBJ1-5; TRBD1 might be the D (6 bases). Deletions cut 6 bases from V and 3 bases from J, with 15 bases between. The CDR3 covers 15 residues. The germline V gene has CDR1 MNHNY and CDR2 SVGAGI (reference sequence). CDR3 bases: TGTGCCAGCAGCAAAGGGGGGGGTAACAATCAGCCCCAGCATTTT. Translated, it gives CASSKGGGNNQPQHF.

A word on this clonotype: A read error is possible here, since a much larger clone lies one base away. The chain combines TRBV6-2 or TRBV6-3 with TRBJ1-5; perhaps TRBD1 as D (6 bases). In germline, CDR1 is MNHEY, CDR2 SVGEGT. Deletions cut 2 bases from V and 5 bases from J, with 13 bases between. The CDR3 is 15 residues long. The CDR3, as DNA: TGTGCCAGCAGTTACAACAGGGTTGGCGATCAGCCCCAGCATTTT. Translated: CASSYNRVGDQPQHF.

A word on this clonotype: The final CDR3 position lacks the conserved phenylalanine or tryptophan, pointing to a likely read error. V is TRBV19 and J is TRBJ1-5, with 9 bases aligning to TRBD1. The end of the DNA fits TRBJ2-3 better, so the J call may be wrong. This CDR3 has 15 residues. Germline CDR1 is LNHDA and CDR2 is SQIVND (reference sequence). The CDR3 region has the DNA TGTGCCAGTAGCGAGGGACAGGGTGGTCAGCCCCAGCAGTATGGT. Its translation: CASSEGQGGQPQQYG.

This clonotype was observed at least ten times. The chain recombines TRBV5-6 with TRBJ1-5; possibly TRBD1 for D (6 bases). CDR1 and CDR2 (germline): SGHDT, YYEEEE. The CDR3 is made up of 14 amino acids. V lost 0 bases to trimming and J lost 7 bases, with 11 bases between them. The chain's CDR3 is CASSLAQGSQPQHF. For the CDR3, the DNA is TGTGCCAGCAGCTTGGCACAGGGCTCCCAGCCCCAGCATTTT.

The rearrangement uses TRBV7-2 and TRBJ2-7; possibly TRBD1 or TRBD2 for D (7 bases each). The CDR3 is 13 amino acids. The V end was cut by 4 bases, the J end by 10 bases, with 17 bases between. Looked up from germline, CDR1 is SGHTA and CDR2 is FQGNSA. The CDR3 DNA sequence: TGTGCCAGCAGCTCCAGGGGGGGCATCACCCAGTACTTC. It encodes CASSSRGGITQYF. The full variable domain, its missing parts supplied by reference TRBV7-2 and TRBJ2-7, is GAGVSQSPSNKVTEKGKDVELRCDPISGHTALYWYRQSLGQGLEFLIYFQGNSAPDKSGLPSDRFSAERTGGSVSTLTIQRTQQEDSAVYLCASSSRGGITQYFGPGTRLTVT.

The rearrangement links TRBV10-3 to TRBJ2-5; TRBD2 aligns across 7 bases. V lost 8 bases and J lost 3; bases outside the gene matches: 12. This CDR3 region has 15 residues. Germline-derived CDR1 and CDR2 are ENHRY and SYGVKD. The CDR3 loop is CAIGPGGLLEETQYF. CDR3 nucleotides: TGTGCCATCGGGCCGGGGGGACTTTTGGAAGAGACCCAGTACTTC.

As to this clonotype: This CDR3 fails to terminate in the conserved phenylalanine or tryptophan, so it likely reflects a read error. The chain uses TRBV7-3 and TRBJ1-1; TRBD1 might be the D (5 bases). Trimming left V 4 bases short and J 8 bases short, with 14 bases between. The CDR3 is made up of 13 amino acids. Germline-derived CDR1 and CDR2 are SGHTA and FQGTGA. The CDR3 reads CASSSTRQNEAFL. CDR3 nucleotide sequence: TGTGCCAGCAGCTCCACAAGACAGAACGAAGCTTTCTTG.

The V gene is TRBV2, the J gene TRBJ2-7; 7 bases align to TRBD1. The germline gives CDR1 SNHLY, CDR2 FYNNEI. The V gene end was trimmed by 2 bases and the J gene end by 9 bases; junction bases not matched to a gene: 19. The CDR3 runs 17 residues. The chain's CDR3 is CASSETPAAGQAFRQYF. The DNA of the CDR3 is TGTGCCAGCAGTGAAACCCCAGCGGCAGGACAGGCCTTTCGGCAGTACTTC.

This rearrangement joins TRBV11-2 to TRBJ2-1; a weak D match, TRBD1 (5 bases). The germline V and J ends were trimmed by 5 bases and 10 bases, with 15 bases remaining between them. The germline V gene encodes CDR1 SGHAT and CDR2 FQNNGV. The CDR3 is 13 residues long. The CDR3 loop is CASSTTQGSEQFF. CDR3 DNA: TGTGCCAGCAGCACGACCCAGGGAAGCGAGCAGTTCTTC.

This chain uses TRBV20-1 with TRBJ2-7; D possibly uses TRBD1 or TRBD2 (5 bases each). Trimming cost V 7 bases and J 8 bases, with 21 bases left between them. CDR1 is DFQATT and CDR2 is SNEGSKA in the germline V gene (reference sequence). The CDR3 runs 13 residues. CDR3 DNA: TGCAGTGGATATCCAGGGACGAAAGAGAAGCAGTACTTC. Protein: CSGYPGTKEKQYF.

This clonotype was counted a few times. The rearrangement links TRBV29-1 to TRBJ2-5, with D perhaps TRBD1 (8 bases). The V gene's germline CDR1 is SQVTM and CDR2 ANQGSEA. The CDR3 runs to 13 residues. The germline V and J ends were trimmed by 6 bases and 5 bases, with 16 bases remaining between them. The DNA of the CDR3 is TGCAGCGTCGCAGACAGGGGAGGGGAGACCCAGTACTTC. Translation gives CSVADRGGETQYF.

The V and J genes are TRBV7-2 and TRBJ1-1; TRBD1 agrees at 10 bases. Looked up from germline, CDR1 is SGHTA and CDR2 is FQGNSA. The CDR3 runs to 15 residues. The J segment lost 14 bases and the V segment lost 6 bases, leaving 18 bases of the junction unmatched. CDR3 DNA sequence: TGTGCCAGCAGTAGGGGACAGGGGCATAATTCACCCCCCTTCTTT. This codes for CASSRGQGHNSPPFF.

A word on this clonotype: A much larger clone sits a single nucleotide away, making a read error possible. The chain carries TRBV5-8 and TRBJ1-1; weak D call: TRBD1 (5 bases). V lost 3 bases and J 1 base, leaving 13 bases between the germline ends. This CDR3 is 15 amino acids long. The germline CDR1 and CDR2 sequences are SGHTS and YDEGEE. CDR3 in amino acids: CASSSYRTKNTEAFF. The CDR3 DNA follows: TGTGCCAGCAGCTCCTACAGGACCAAGAACACTGAAGCTTTCTTT.

This clonotype has at least ten counts. The chain carries TRBV5-5 and TRBJ1-5; D remains unclear. The V end was cut by 0 bases, the J end by 0 bases, with 13 bases between. Germline values: CDR1 SGHKS, CDR2 YYEKEE (reference sequence). The CDR3 is made up of 17 amino acids. DNA of the CDR3: TGTGCCAGCAGCTTGGATATCTGGGGTTATAGCAATCAGCCCCAGCATTTT. This gives the protein CASSLDIWGYSNQPQHF.

The rearrangement uses TRBV19 and TRBJ2-7; the D gene could be TRBD1 or TRBD2 (5 bases each). This CDR3 is 14 amino acids long. Per germline, CDR1 LNHDA and CDR2 SQIVND (reference sequence). With 7 bases removed from V and 9 bases from J, the gap between germline ends came to 22 bases. The CDR3: CASNAGGYVDAQYF. The DNA of the CDR3 is TGTGCCAGTAATGCTGGGGGTTATGTCGACGCGCAGTACTTC.